The 12 T cell receptor beta chains listed next were all sequenced from one sample in a study of T cells in Graves' hyperthyroidism and ophthalmopathy (dated by TCRdb to about 2019). The library was obtained by multiplex PCR. Sequencing used an Illumina HiSeq 2000. TCR beta CDR3 regions were amplified from RNA transcripts. A first-round RT-PCR of the TCR CDR3 used the HTBI primer set with the Qiagen OneStep RT-PCR kit. TCRdb took the public reads, trimmed them with fastp at Q25, ran MiXCR for clone calling and kept in-frame beta chains. Rows with one shared CDR3 protein collapse into an entry with the most common genes and DNA. Present in this sample are 250,000 to 300,000 distinct CDR3 sequences, approximately 14% of which were seen just once. The top ten clonotypes cover approximately 7.9% of the sample. The sequencing input was blood. The receptors were gathered from a woman in her forties with Graves' hyperthyroidism.

This clonotype was picked up many times. This sequence joins TRBV27 and TRBJ1-1, with 8 bases lining up with TRBD1. Trimming at V came to 5 bases and at J to 10 bases, leaving 12 bases not matched to a gene. In germline, CDR1 is MNHEY, CDR2 SMNVEV (reference sequence). This CDR3 is built from 14 residues. The CDR3 bases are TGTGCCAGCAGTACCCCCCGGACAGGGAACCGAGCTTTCTTT. Translation: CASSTPRTGNRAFF.

This clonotype was counted many times. This chain links TRBV12-3 or TRBV12-4 with TRBJ1-5; D perhaps matches TRBD1 (6 bases). The CDR3 covers 14 residues. The ends were cut back, 3 bases at V and 3 bases at J, with 9 bases in the middle. The CDR3 loop is CASSFGGPNQPQHF. The DNA of the CDR3 is TGTGCCAGCAGTTTTGGGGGCCCCAATCAGCCCCAGCATTTT.

The sample holds many counts of this clonotype. As DNA, the CDR3 is TGTGCCAGCAGCTCTGAATTGGACAGGGATAACGAGCAGTACTTC. As protein: CASSSELDRDNEQYF. The V gene is TRBV7-9, the J gene TRBJ2-7; 8 positions agree with TRBD1. The V gene end was trimmed by 4 bases and the J gene end by 5 bases; junction bases not matched to a gene: 10. The CDR3 loop spans 15 amino acids. Germline loops: CDR1 SEHNR, CDR2 FQNEAQ (reference sequence).

This clonotype was observed many times. The chain combines TRBV28 with TRBJ2-5; D is perhaps TRBD2 (5 bases). Trimming shortened V by 5 bases and J by 4 bases, and 14 bases separated the two germline ends. CDR1 is MDHEN and CDR2 is SYDVKM in the germline V gene. The CDR3 extends over 14 amino acids. CDR3 sequence reads: CASSLSPSIETQYF. The CDR3 DNA reads TGTGCCAGCAGTCTATCGCCTAGCATAGAGACCCAGTACTTC.

The gene calls are TRBV6-1 and TRBJ2-4; D is possibly TRBD2 (6 bases). Germline CDR1 and CDR2: MNHNS and SASEGT. The CDR3 is 14 amino acids. Trimming removed 0 bases from V and 7 bases from J, with 10 bases in between. The CDR3 DNA reads TGTGCCAGCAGTGAAGCCCATCTAGCGAACATTCAGTACTTC. Its translation is CASSEAHLANIQYF.

This clonotype has only a few counts. J is TRBJ1-3 and V is TRBV4-1, with D possibly being TRBD1 (5 bases). The CDR3 has 18 residues. CDR1 is MGHRA, CDR2 YSYEKL, per germline. Between the trimmed V and J ends, which lost 2 bases and 2 bases, there was a span of 19 bases. The CDR3 protein is CASSQSGGGGPPGNTIYF. For the CDR3, the DNA is TGCGCCAGCAGCCAATCTGGAGGTGGGGGTCCTCCTGGAAACACCATATATTTT.

The sample holds many counts of this clonotype. The CDR3, as DNA: TGTGCCAGCAGAGATCCGAGGACAGAAATCTCCTACGAGCAGTACTTC. Encoded protein: CASRDPRTEISYEQYF. The chain uses TRBV28 and TRBJ2-7, with a possible D match to TRBD1 (6 bases). Deletions cut 6 bases from V and 0 bases from J, with 18 bases between. The CDR3 length is 16 residues. Looked up from germline, CDR1 is MDHEN and CDR2 is SYDVKM.

The chain carries TRBV27 and TRBJ2-3; no reliable D call. The CDR3 sequence is 14 residues long. Germline CDR1 and CDR2: MNHEY and SMNVEV (reference sequence). The V end was cut by 0 bases, the J end by 6 bases, with 10 bases between. Here the CDR3 DNA reads TGTGCCAGCAGTTTATCGCTCAACTTTGATACGCAGTATTTT. Protein product: CASSLSLNFDTQYF.

The sample holds a few counts of this clonotype. The CDR3 here is CSAQLGTRAYNEQFF. CDR3 coding DNA: TGCAGCGCTCAACTTGGGACTAGGGCCTACAATGAGCAGTTCTTC. The gene calls are TRBV29-1 and TRBJ2-1, with 8 bases lining up with TRBD2. Germline V gene data show CDR1 as SQVTM and CDR2 as ANQGSEA. With V trimmed by 7 bases and J by 2 bases, 10 bases remained unmatched. CDR3 length: 15 residues.

This clonotype came up many times. The chain combines TRBV20-1 with TRBJ2-3; no firm D call. Germline values: CDR1 DFQATT, CDR2 SNEGSKA (reference sequence). Trimming stripped 6 bases from V and 0 bases from J, with 13 bases between. The CDR3 runs to 14 residues. CDR3 protein: CSASLGSSTDTQYF. The CDR3 DNA follows: TGCAGTGCCTCCTTGGGTTCTAGCACAGATACGCAGTATTTT.

This clonotype was found many times. The chain is built from TRBV2 and TRBJ2-7; D gene ambiguous. The CDR3 covers 11 residues. The germline V gene has CDR1 SNHLY and CDR2 FYNNEI. Trimming pared 5 bases from V and 9 bases from J, leaving 11 bases between. CDR3 DNA: TGTGCCAGCAGTCCCTCAGGCAGGCAGTACTTC. Amino acids: CASSPSGRQYF.

The sample holds many counts of this clonotype. The genes are TRBV20-1 and TRBJ1-2; possible D gene TRBD1, 6 bases. This CDR3 has 12 residues. Looked up from germline, CDR1 is DFQATT and CDR2 is SNEGSKA (reference sequence). V lost 8 bases to trimming and J lost 11 bases, with 21 bases between them. CDR3 sequence reads: CSCRSDSRLYTF. CDR3 nucleotides: TGCAGTTGCAGGTCGGACAGTAGACTTTACACCTTC.